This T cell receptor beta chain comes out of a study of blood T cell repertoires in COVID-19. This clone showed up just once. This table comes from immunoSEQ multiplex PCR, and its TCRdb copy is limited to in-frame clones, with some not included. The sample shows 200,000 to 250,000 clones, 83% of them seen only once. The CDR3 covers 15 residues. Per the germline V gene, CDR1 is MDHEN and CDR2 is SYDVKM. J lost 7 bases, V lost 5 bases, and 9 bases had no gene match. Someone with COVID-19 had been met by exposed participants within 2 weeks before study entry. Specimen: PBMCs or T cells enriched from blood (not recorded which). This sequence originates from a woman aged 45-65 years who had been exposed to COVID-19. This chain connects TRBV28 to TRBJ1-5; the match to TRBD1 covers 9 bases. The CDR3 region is CASSNRGRGEQPQHF. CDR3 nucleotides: TGTGCCAGCAGTAACAGGGGGCGAGGGGAACAGCCCCAGCATTTT.